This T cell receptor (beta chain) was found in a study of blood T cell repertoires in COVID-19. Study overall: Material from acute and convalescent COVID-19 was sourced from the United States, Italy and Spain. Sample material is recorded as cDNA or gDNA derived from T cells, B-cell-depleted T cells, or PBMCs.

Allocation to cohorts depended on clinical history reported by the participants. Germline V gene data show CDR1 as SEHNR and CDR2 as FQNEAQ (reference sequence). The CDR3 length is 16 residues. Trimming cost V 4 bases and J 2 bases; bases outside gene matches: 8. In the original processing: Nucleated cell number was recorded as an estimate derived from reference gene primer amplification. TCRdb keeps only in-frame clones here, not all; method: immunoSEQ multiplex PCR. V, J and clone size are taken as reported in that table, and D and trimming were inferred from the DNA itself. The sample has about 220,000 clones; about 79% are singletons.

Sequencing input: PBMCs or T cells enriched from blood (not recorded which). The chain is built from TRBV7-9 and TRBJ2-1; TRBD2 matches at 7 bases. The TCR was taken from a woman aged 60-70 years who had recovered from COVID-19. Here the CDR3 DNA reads TGTGCCAGCAGCTCAACCACGGGGGGTACCTACAATGAGCAGTTCTTC. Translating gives CASSSTTGGTYNEQFF.